This paragraph reports one TCR beta chain. Assay used: immunoSEQ multiplex PCR; TCRdb lists only in-frame clones, some missing. This table has some 100,000 clones, around 85% appearing once. The data were taken from a study of blood T cell repertoires in COVID-19. Study-level background: Samples came from the United States, Italy and Spain, spanning acute and convalescent COVID-19. PBMCs, B-cell-depleted T cells, or T cells were the source of the cDNA or gDNA that made up the material.

Germline loops: CDR1 GTSNPN, CDR2 SVGIG (reference sequence). V lost 0 bases and J 4 bases, leaving 12 bases between the germline ends. The CDR3 sequence is 14 residues long. The sample consisted of peripheral blood. The genes are TRBV30 and TRBJ1-2, with a weak D call TRBD1 (5 bases). This sequence originates from a human donor in a cohort sampled during active COVID-19. The CDR3 sequence: CAWSVQGAGYGYTF. DNA for the CDR3: TGTGCCTGGAGTGTACAAGGGGCAGGCTATGGCTACACCTTC.